These T cell receptor beta chains were read from a single sample in a study of blood T cell repertoires in COVID-19. The repertoire was sequenced with immunoSEQ multiplex PCR; TCRdb's copy has only in-frame clones and lacks some. This table holds roughly 100,000 clones, roughly 80% found once. What was sequenced was peripheral blood. All receptors come from a woman aged 70-85 years with acute or convalescent COVID-19. The CDR3 runs from the conserved cysteine through the conserved F or W. Each record gives: V gene, D gene, clone size, J gene, CDR3 protein, CDR3 DNA. D genes are given only for firm matches. Clone size appears in some rows only: once, few, many, or a class for an expanded clone.

>TRBV19|TRBD2|few|TRBJ2-7
CASSTFAGGYEQYF
TGTGCCAGTAGCACCTTTGCGGGAGGGTACGAGCAGTACTTC
>TRBV28|NA|few|TRBJ1-6
CASRPTGRGNNSPLHF
TGTGCCAGCAGGCCTACGGGGCGGGGGAATAATTCACCCCTCCACTTT
>TRBV4-3|TRBD1|few|TRBJ1-2
CASSQDRAGGRGYTF
TGCGCCAGCAGCCAAGATAGGGCAGGGGGCAGGGGCTACACCTTC
>TRBV18|TRBD1|NA|TRBJ1-2
CASSLGTGAYGYTF
TGTGCCAGCTCACTCGGGACAGGGGCCTATGGCTACACCTTC
>TRBV7-9|TRBD1|NA|TRBJ2-7
CASSLVDRGEQYF
TGTGCCAGCAGCTTAGTGGACAGGGGCGAGCAGTACTTC
>TRBV7-2|TRBD2|NA|TRBJ2-2
CASRAGRNTGELFF
TGTGCCAGCAGAGCGGGACGTAACACCGGGGAGCTGTTTTTT
>TRBV4-1|NA|NA|TRBJ2-5
CASSQGTGRETQYF
TGCGCCAGCAGCCAAGGAACAGGGCGGGAGACCCAGTACTTC
>TRBV7-2|TRBD2|NA|TRBJ2-7
CASSFSGTSGSTEQYF
TGTGCCAGCAGCTTTTCGGGGACTAGCGGGAGTACCGAGCAGTACTTC
>TRBV12-3/TRBV12-4|NA|NA|TRBJ1-2
CASSPLLGRGHTF
TGTGCCAGCAGCCCGTTGCTGGGGCGGGGCCACACCTTC
>TRBV9|NA|few|TRBJ1-1
CASSETVGLGKTEAFF
TGTGCCAGCAGCGAAACTGTGGGGCTGGGGAAGACTGAAGCTTTCTTT
>TRBV7-2|TRBD1|NA|TRBJ2-5
CASSIGQGRTQYF
TGTGCCAGCAGCATCGGACAGGGGAGGACCCAGTACTTC
>TRBV5-1|NA|NA|TRBJ2-3
CASSDAASTDTQYF
TGCGCCAGCAGCGACGCGGCTAGCACAGATACGCAGTATTTT
>TRBV2|TRBD1|NA|TRBJ2-2
CASTERPRTGDTGELFF
TGTGCCAGCACTGAACGCCCGCGGACAGGGGACACCGGGGAGCTGTTTTTT
>TRBV4-3|NA|few|TRBJ1-2
CASSQGYRDLGNYGYTF
TGCGCCAGCAGCCAAGGATACAGGGATCTGGGTAACTATGGCTACACCTTC
>TRBV28|NA|NA|TRBJ1-5
CASSRRASQNQPQHF
TGTGCCAGCAGTCGCAGGGCTTCTCAGAATCAGCCCCAGCATTTT
>TRBV6-5|TRBD1|NA|TRBJ1-2
CASSATDRAGYGYTF
TGTGCCAGCAGCGCCACCGACAGGGCGGGCTATGGCTACACCTTC
>TRBV28|NA|NA|TRBJ2-2
CASSFLGASRTGELFF
TGTGCCAGTAGCTTCCTGGGGGCAAGCCGTACCGGGGAGCTGTTTTTT
>TRBV7-9|TRBD2|NA|TRBJ2-1
CASSAGTSGSFDEQFF
TGTGCCAGCAGTGCCGGGACTAGCGGGAGTTTCGATGAGCAGTTCTTC
>TRBV6-5|NA|NA|TRBJ1-5
CASTRDGNQPQHF
TGTGCCAGCACCAGGGATGGCAATCAGCCCCAGCATTTT
>TRBV24-1|TRBD1|NA|TRBJ2-5
CATSGQGVGTQYF
TGTGCCACCAGTGGACAGGGAGTTGGGACCCAGTACTTC
>TRBV19|NA|NA|TRBJ1-1
CASSPQVGGEAFF
TGTGCCAGTAGTCCCCAAGTCGGGGGAGAAGCTTTCTTT
>TRBV7-6|TRBD2|NA|TRBJ2-3
CASSEGLAGITDTQYF
TGTGCCAGCAGCGAGGGACTAGCGGGGATAACAGATACGCAGTATTTT
>TRBV6-5|TRBD1|NA|TRBJ1-1
CASSYHDRENTEAFF
TGTGCCAGCAGTTACCACGACAGGGAGAACACTGAAGCTTTCTTT
>TRBV18|NA|NA|TRBJ1-3
CASSPGPASPGNTIYF
TGTGCCAGCTCACCGGGGCCAGCCAGCCCTGGAAACACCATATATTTT
>TRBV7-9|NA|NA|TRBJ1-1
CASSPLGGPEAFF
TGTGCCAGCAGCCCCCTAGGAGGGCCTGAAGCTTTCTTT
>TRBV28|NA|NA|TRBJ2-7
CASSKLLREQYF
TGTGCCAGCAGTAAACTACTACGAGAGCAGTACTTC
>TRBV6-6|TRBD1|few|TRBJ1-4
CAIGQGAANEKLFF
TGTGCCATAGGACAGGGGGCGGCTAATGAAAAACTGTTTTTT
>TRBV30|NA|NA|TRBJ2-7
CAWSVGENSYEQYF
TGTGCCTGGAGTGTAGGGGAAAACTCCTACGAGCAGTACTTC
>TRBV9|NA|NA|TRBJ1-2
CASSVTDYGYTF
TGTGCCAGCAGCGTGACAGACTATGGCTACACCTTC
>TRBV11-2|NA|once|TRBJ2-1
CASSLGLGGGSSYNEQFF
TGTGCCAGCAGCTTAGGACTGGGCGGAGGGAGCTCCTACAATGAGCAGTTCTTC
>TRBV3-1/TRBV3-2|NA|NA|TRBJ1-4
CASSQIGVDEKLFF
TGTGCCAGCAGCCAAATAGGGGTCGATGAAAAACTGTTTTTT
>TRBV14|NA|NA|TRBJ2-4
CASSQAGTRAKNIQYF
TGTGCCAGCAGCCAAGCTGGGACAAGGGCCAAAAACATTCAGTACTTC
>TRBV5-6|NA|NA|TRBJ1-1
CASSLLQVNTEAFF
TGTGCCAGCAGCTTGCTCCAGGTGAACACTGAAGCTTTCTTT
>TRBV5-6|TRBD1|NA|TRBJ1-2
CASSLGTGDLYGYTF
TGTGCCAGCAGCTTGGGGACAGGAGACCTCTATGGCTACACCTTC
>TRBV28|TRBD1|NA|TRBJ2-7
CASSRDRTTYEQYF
TGTGCCAGCAGTAGGGACAGGACAACCTACGAGCAGTACTTC
>TRBV4-3|NA|NA|TRBJ2-3
CASSPGLASTDTQYF
TGCGCCAGCAGCCCCGGGCTAGCGAGCACAGATACGCAGTATTTT
>TRBV4-3|NA|NA|TRBJ2-3
CASSPGRRDGDLGTQYF
TGCGCCAGCAGCCCAGGGAGGCGGGACGGAGACCTGGGTACGCAGTATTTT
>TRBV5-1|NA|NA|TRBJ1-5
CASSLGGNQNQPQHF
TGCGCCAGCAGCTTGGGAGGGAACCAAAATCAGCCCCAGCATTTT
>TRBV5-1|TRBD1|NA|TRBJ1-2
CASSLGSRGDYGYTF
TGCGCCAGCAGCTTGGGAAGCAGGGGGGACTATGGCTACACCTTC
>TRBV7-9|TRBD2|NA|TRBJ2-5
CASSPGGSETQYF
TGTGCCAGCAGCCCTGGCGGGAGTGAGACCCAGTACTTC
>TRBV19|TRBD1|NA|TRBJ1-5
CATRDRGPESNQPQHF
TGTGCCACCAGGGACAGGGGGCCGGAGAGCAATCAGCCCCAGCATTTT
>TRBV24-1|TRBD2|NA|TRBJ2-1
CATSDGARGVNEQFF
TGTGCCACCAGTGATGGGGCGCGGGGGGTCAATGAGCAGTTCTTC
>TRBV6-5|NA|once|TRBJ1-2
CASSINYGYTF
TGTGCCAGCAGCATTAACTATGGCTACACCTTC
>TRBV3-1/TRBV3-2|NA|NA|TRBJ1-2
CASSQDLATGGAGGYTF
TGTGCCAGCAGCCAAGATCTGGCCACCGGGGGGGCTGGTGGCTACACCTTC
>TRBV3-1/TRBV3-2|NA|once|TRBJ2-7
CASSPPGGEQYF
TGTGCCAGCAGCCCTCCAGGAGGCGAGCAGTACTTC
>TRBV11-3|NA|NA|TRBJ1-1
CASSLESDTEAFF
TGTGCCAGCAGCTTAGAATCGGACACTGAAGCTTTCTTT
>TRBV5-4|TRBD2|NA|TRBJ2-7
CASSPGLAGPGLSYEQYF
TGTGCCAGCAGCCCGGGACTAGCGGGGCCGGGGCTCTCCTACGAGCAGTACTTC
>TRBV20-1|NA|few|TRBJ1-1
CSATGNTEAFF
TGCAGTGCCACTGGGAACACTGAAGCTTTCTTT
>TRBV9|NA|NA|TRBJ2-1
CASSVVAGGTNEQFF
TGTGCCAGCAGCGTAGTGGCAGGGGGGACCAATGAGCAGTTCTTC
>TRBV24-1|NA|NA|TRBJ2-5
CATSEAGGWEETQYF
TGTGCCACCAGTGAGGCAGGGGGGTGGGAAGAGACCCAGTACTTC
>TRBV3-1/TRBV3-2|TRBD1|once|TRBJ1-4
CASSQGTGPWEKLFF
TGTGCCAGCAGCCAGGGGACAGGGCCCTGGGAAAAACTGTTTTTT